This TCR beta chain came from a study of T cell clonality in common variable immunodeficiency. About this clone: Its target is not known. The read gets to within 3 residues of the CDR3 end, and the germline J gene fills in the rest.

CDR3 length: 15 amino acids. Looked up from germline, CDR1 is SEHNR and CDR2 is FQNEAQ (reference sequence). V lost 1 base to trimming and J lost 3 bases, with 13 bases between them. Sequencing input was equivalent genomic DNA from CVID and controls. Clones were read by immunoSEQ multiplex PCR, and TCRdb kept only the in-frame ones, dropping some. Altogether 15,000 to 25,000 clones were found in the sample, and no singletons occur. Points from the study as a whole: CVID patient heterogeneity limited repertoire-clinical complication correlations. Common variable immunodeficiency TCR beta sequences reportedly had fewer deletions and N-nucleotide insertions.

Patients had low serum IgG, IgA and/or IgM and specific antibody deficiency. Blood samples were heparinized, 5 to 8 ml per donor. Sequencing used peripheral blood mononuclear cells. V is TRBV7-9 and J is TRBJ2-7, with D perhaps TRBD1 (6 bases). The clonotype comes from a human donor with common variable immunodeficiency. CDR3 protein: CASSLGGGQYYEQYF. The CDR3 bases that were read are TGTGCCAGCAGCTTAGGTGGTGGACAGTACTACGAG.